Described below is a single T cell receptor beta chain sequence and its context. It has no known antigen specificity. No base-level quality is on record; no much larger clone is a single base apart. The cohort consisted of hundreds of healthy bone marrow donors. At the time of sampling, all cohort members were nominally healthy, though unrecorded immune exposures were likely present. The donor tested CMV seronegative and was one of the 352 seronegative cohort members. Each donor provided a peripheral blood sample, and peripheral blood mononuclear cells were used for TCR beta sequencing. Genomic DNA was extracted from the blood cell samples with the Qiagen DNeasy Blood Extraction Kit. Libraries were made using the immunoSEQ multiplex PCR assay. For the multiplex PCR, a mixture combining 60 forward primers for TCR Vbeta segments and 13 reverse primers for TCR Jbeta segments was used. A multiplex PCR assay on genomic DNA amplified the CDR3 region of rearranged TCR beta genes. Amplified TCR beta libraries were sequenced as 87-base-pair reads on the Illumina HiSeq System. Per the original workflow: A later analysis counted about 82 million unique TCR beta chains across the 690 or so repertoires, and roughly 10 million of these chains were shared by at least two donors. Raw reads were error-corrected and collapsed into unique sequences with a nearest-neighbor algorithm that merged closely related sequences to remove PCR and sequencing errors. CDR3 sequences were aligned to IMGT reference sequences to assign V, D and J gene segments. For a sequence to be retained, at least a six-nucleotide match to both a V gene segment and a J gene segment was required. Rearrangements were classified as productive when the CDR3 lacked stop codons and remained in frame with V and J, and all other rearrangements were classified as non-productive. CDR3 was defined according to IMGT convention as the region running from the second conserved V-encoded cysteine to the conserved J-encoded phenylalanine. Sequences without an unambiguous match to a single V gene segment were excluded from the earlier analysis of almost 600 of the donors. In an earlier analysis of roughly 500 of the donors, V segments were called functional above 56.7% productive rearrangements and were called segregating when the between-donor standard deviation exceeded 5%. To diagnose cytomegalovirus status from the catalog of TCR beta chain sequences, a statistical classification framework was built. A later analysis assigned V and J genes by comparing TCR nucleotide sequences with IMGT/GENE-DB human TR gene sequences. Using the TCRdist pipeline, a later analysis assigned CDR3 sequences along with most-parsimonious VDJ recombination scenarios. In a later analysis, each TCR beta chain was defined by its CDR3 amino acid sequence together with its V-gene family, and reads without a unique V-gene family were excluded. As a way to deal with suspected cross-contamination and a sequencing artifact, a later analysis dropped 640 or so nucleotide sequences that were highly shared and had low generation probability. For each public chain, a later analysis derived a clonal expansion index from normalized ranks of inferred template counts within each repertoire. In a later analysis, generation probabilities were computed using a VDJ recombination model fitted to out-of-frame rearrangements, and the results were checked against IGoR. Hypergeometric tests were used in a later analysis to score TCR-TCR, TCR-HLA and TCR-CMV co-occurrence, with a repertoire-size bias correction applied to the TCR pairs. To estimate false discovery rates, a later analysis permuted the HLA or CMV assignments 20 times. A later analysis grouped co-occurring TCRs with DBSCAN, adding TCRdist sequence similarity when clustering within HLA-allele-positive subsets. Repertoires with fewer than 30,000 or more than 120,000 public chains were left out of co-occurrence clustering, as were about five repertoires with anomalous nucleotide sharing. The clones in this table, taken by TCRdb from immuneACCESS, are in-frame only. Not every clone is retained; where verified, under half of the shortfall comes from an unresolved V gene, and the cause of the rest is unknown. V, J and clone size are those of that table, while D and trimming were read from the DNA. This sample has around 280,000 clones in its table, and 85% to 90% of those were observed once. Less than 2.5% of the sample is held by the ten biggest clonotypes.

These data are taken from a study of cytomegalovirus exposure and HLA in healthy donors (dated by TCRdb to 2016 to 2017). For context, the study as a whole: In an earlier analysis of approximately 500 of the donors, less than 350 Gb of sequence data and 117 million unique TCR beta sequences from 150 million to 200 million T cells were reported. In a later genetic analysis, genome-wide SNP genotypes for about 65% of the roughly 670 donors were used, and that subset was treated as a discovery cohort. Using immunosequencing, the study profiled T cell repertoires from 640 or so subjects and related those repertoires to cytomegalovirus serostatus. To predict cytomegalovirus infection status, the study combined high-throughput TCR immunosequencing, statistical association of individual TCRs with disease status, and machine learning. Roughly five DR-DQ haplotypes were treated as single units for association and clustering because of strong linkage in the cohort. Of the 300 to 500 genotyped donors, 65% to 90% were placed in the genetic ancestry cluster associated with self-reported Caucasian donors. To study patterns of TCR occurrence, a later analysis re-analyzed previously published TCR beta repertoires from 666 donors and added high-resolution HLA genotyping. The later analysis used no new phenotypic data to find candidate immune exposures, relying instead on TCR beta sequences and their occurrence across donors. Donor age, sex, ethnicity and CMV serostatus were collected together with the repertoire data. A separate validation cohort of 100 to 150 different subjects was used in addition to the roughly 620-subject first cohort. Roughly 300 gigabases of sequencing data and approximately 84 million unique TCR sequences were included in an early release covering about 700 HLA-typed donors. Both class I and class II loci were covered by HLA typing, at four-digit resolution. Among some 410 genotyped donors of the cohort, an average of roughly 230,000 unique TCR beta nucleotide sequences was sequenced per donor, of which about 18% were non-productive. The number of typed donors differed by locus: roughly 620-640 for A, B, C, DRB1 and DQB1; some 500 for DQA1; roughly 600 for DPA1; and roughly 490 for DPB1. Every discovery cohort repertoire had been produced on one sequencing platform. The study was designed to test whether signatures of past pathogen exposure could be identified by cataloging public T cell receptors. An earlier analysis of 587 of the donors applied high-throughput TCR beta sequencing to assess whether each TCR beta V gene segment acted as functional or pseudogenic. Study-level results and caveats: An association between a missense DCLRE1C variant and V-gene and J-gene trimming of TCR beta chains was found in a later genetic analysis and replicated in an independent cohort. While some public TCRs were present in many individuals, most TCR sequences turned up only very rarely across donors. The study gave a list of 150 to 200 TCR beta chains associated with cytomegalovirus. A few of the identified cytomegalovirus-associated TCR beta chains were confirmed in vitro to be specific for cytomegalovirus antigens. Most CMV-associated TCR beta chains appeared to be HLA-restricted in a later analysis, and the HLA associations seemed to be driven largely by CMV exposure. A group of highly shared sequence variants was considered likely to be a technical artifact of the sequencing pipeline. Correlated functional status among segregating V segments might reflect linkage disequilibrium, but an unknown experimental factor could not be ruled out. Some IMGT-functional V segments, including TRBV6-2 and TRBV6-3, could not be distinguished by the 87-base-pair reads and were therefore excluded. Broadly in line with IMGT annotations, most TCR beta V segments showed up in productive rearrangements about 90% or about 30% of the time in an earlier analysis of 587 of the donors. Because counts were too low, approximately 18 rarely observed V segments, including chromosome 9 orphons, were excluded from the earlier analysis of about 500 of the donors. For the cohort, immune exposure information was limited to CMV serostatus. Several of the top co-occurrence clusters appeared to be linked to parvovirus B19, influenza, CMV and Epstein-Barr virus, according to a later analysis. When HLA alleles, especially DR and DQ, strongly co-occurred, TCR associations were difficult to assign to individual alleles. Only TCR beta chains were sequenced in this cohort, and the absence of alpha or paired-chain data limited detectable features. Presence/absence analyses assumed roughly uniform sequencing depth across donors, an assumption that may not hold. In a later analysis, HLA-associated TCR beta chains showed more clonal expansion and lower generation probabilities than non-associated chains that were equally common. The authors suggested that the approach could potentially be generalized to other disease states and immunological phenotypes. Because some donors lacked HLA typing at each locus, the association tests relied only on the typed subset. At a false discovery rate of 0.05, a later analysis linked about 17,000 TCR beta sequences to specific HLA alleles. The classifier was reported to diagnose cytomegalovirus status with high specificity and sensitivity in both the original cohort and the validation cohort. A further reported finding was that TCR beta sequences accurately predicted the HLA-A and HLA-B alleles for most subjects in the first cohort. A later analysis found that TCR association rates varied across HLA loci, with DRB1 alleles showing the most associated TCRs and HLA-C alleles the fewest. Compared with the roughly 700-donor mean, donors in an Asian-associated ancestry cluster had fewer N-insertions in productive TCRs, according to a later genetic analysis.

For CDR1 and CDR2, the germline V gene lists LGHNT and FRNRAP. The CDR3, from cysteine to phenylalanine, totals 19 residues. Just the 57-base CDR3 DNA is kept, in frame starting at base 1. V is trimmed back by 2 bases and J by 0 bases, and the junction contains 9 bases that no gene match accounts for. Sequenced input: PBMCs. The V and J genes are TRBV12-5 and TRBJ2-6; 8 nucleotides in the junction match TRBD2. The TCR was taken from a woman under 30 in good health and CMV-seronegative. The CDR3 reads as follows: CASGLPPGGSVSGANVLTF. DNA sequence: TGTGCTAGTGGTTTGCCGCCGGGGGGGTCCGTCTCTGGGGCCAACGTCCTGACTTTC.